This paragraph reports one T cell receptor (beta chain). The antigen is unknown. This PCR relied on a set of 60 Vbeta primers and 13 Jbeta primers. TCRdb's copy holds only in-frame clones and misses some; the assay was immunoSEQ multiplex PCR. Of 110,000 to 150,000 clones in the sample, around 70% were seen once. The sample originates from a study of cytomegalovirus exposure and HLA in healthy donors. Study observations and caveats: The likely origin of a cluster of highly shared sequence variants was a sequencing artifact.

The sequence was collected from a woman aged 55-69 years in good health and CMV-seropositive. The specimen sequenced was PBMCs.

CDR3 residues: CASTPTGLNTEAFF. CDR3 nucleotides: TGTGCCAGCACCCCGACAGGGCTGAACACTGAAGCTTTCTTT. The V and J genes are TRBV6-5 and TRBJ1-1; 7 nucleotides match TRBD1. V shed 7 bases and J 0 bases; nucleotides not matched to a gene: 5. Germline assignment: CDR1 MNHEY and CDR2 SVGAGI. The CDR3 is 14 residues long.